A single sample gave rise to the 5 T cell receptor beta chains below, sequenced in a study of blood T cells in healthy people across ages. For the second PCR, which ran for roughly 7 to 11 cycles, a sample-barcoded 5' primer and a J-beta primer mix were used. TCRdb passed the 5' RACE reads through MiXCR, listing each CDR3 protein once. The sample shows roughly 2 million distinct CDR3 sequences, approximately 50% of them seen only once. Sequencing was performed on blood. The source of these receptors is a woman in her 40s in good health.

The chain links TRBV7-2 to TRBJ2-3; TRBD2 is a possible D gene (6 bases). This CDR3 is 16 amino acids long. Germline values: CDR1 SGHTA, CDR2 FQGNSA. Trimming cost V 3 bases and J 2 bases, with 15 bases left between them. CDR3 loop: CASSFPGDDPTDTQYF. The CDR3 coding sequence is TGTGCCAGCAGCTTTCCGGGGGACGACCCCACAGATACGCAGTATTTT.

The V and J genes are TRBV4-2 and TRBJ2-3, with a tentative D call TRBD1 (6 bases). Germline V gene data show CDR1 as LGHNA and CDR2 as YNFKEQ. Trimming took off 2 bases at V and 5 bases at J, with 17 bases between the two ends. The CDR3 is made up of 16 amino acids. The CDR3: CASSQPAGARGDTQYF. The CDR3 DNA is TGTGCCAGCAGCCAACCCGCAGGGGCTCGTGGAGATACGCAGTATTTT.

The chain employs TRBV20-1 and TRBJ1-5; no firm D call. Germline lookup yields CDR1 DFQATT and CDR2 SNEGSKA (reference sequence). The V end lost 5 bases, the J end lost 0 bases, and 17 bases lay between the germline ends. This CDR3 comprises 16 residues. CDR3 protein: CSALQEMLNSNQPQHF. The CDR3 nucleotides read TGCAGTGCTCTCCAGGAGATGCTTAATAGCAATCAGCCCCAGCATTTT.

The CDR3 here is CASSVASQGVNTEAFF. The CDR3 bases are TGTGCCAGCAGCGTAGCTTCACAAGGGGTGAACACTGAAGCTTTCTTT. V usage is TRBV9 and J usage is TRBJ1-1; weak D call: TRBD1 (5 bases). The CDR3 runs to 16 residues. Trimming pared 0 bases from V and 0 bases from J, leaving 12 bases between. Germline assignment: CDR1 SGDLS and CDR2 YYNGEE.

The chain links TRBV10-2 to TRBJ1-2; D not certain. Trimming took off 7 bases at V and 8 bases at J, with 20 bases between the two ends. CDR1 is WSHSY, CDR2 SAAADI, per germline. This CDR3 contains 14 residues. CDR3 nucleotides: TGCGCCAGCAATGACGTTCCGGTCGGGAGCGGCTACACCTTC. This gives the protein CASNDVPVGSGYTF.